This TCR beta chain was sequenced for a study of vaccination effects on CD4 cells after COVID-19 (dated by TCRdb to between 2021 and 2024). Looking at the study overall: Participants received two doses of either the BNT162b2 or the mRNA-1273 mRNA SARS-CoV-2 vaccine. Altogether, nine to ten COVID-19 convalescent patients and a few SARS-CoV-2-naive healthy vaccine recipients made up the full study. The study compared SARS-CoV-2 spike-specific CD4+ TCR repertoires before and after mRNA vaccination in COVID-19 convalescent patients and infection-naive vaccine recipients. The Oncomine TCR Beta short-read assay on an Illumina iSeq 100 was used to sequence cultures from other donors in the study. Overall study results and their limits: Limitations of the study were the small number of convalescent patients and the absence of early post-infection timepoints. Both infection-induced and vaccine-induced clones contracted markedly at late post-vaccination timepoints, which is consistent with waning T cell responses. In healthy vaccine recipients, vaccine-induced clones were almost all SARS-CoV-2 mono-reactive, with only 1 of 255 being cross-reactive with common cold coronaviruses.

V gives up 3 bases and J gives up 4 bases, and the segment between their germline ends measures 13 bases. The CDR3, cysteine through phenylalanine, is 14 amino acids long. CDR3 DNA only is kept here, 42 bases in frame from base 1. Via the germline V gene (reference sequence), CDR1 is SGHNT and CDR2 YYREEE. The library came from the immunoSEQ multiplex PCR assay. DNA from the cultured and isolated CD4+ T cells underwent TCR beta CDR3 sequencing. The study's processing was this. Non-productive TCR sequences were discarded, and reads were trimmed to the CDR3 region, with only CDR3s of 7 or more amino acids retained. Antigen-specific clonotypes were identified using the MANAFEST web app by comparison of expansion in peptide wells against reference cultures. For clones to be considered positive, expansion at FDR<0.05 versus reference and all other wells, an odds ratio above 5, and a frequency above 0.1% in two replicate wells were required. A clonotype was called cross-reactive if it was significantly expanded both in SARS-CoV-2 spike wells and in at least one common cold coronavirus spike condition. Levenshtein distance calculated with the stringdist R package was used to assess CDR3 similarity, and unrooted trees were constructed with ape in R 3.6.1. Imported from immuneACCESS, the table was reduced by TCRdb to in-frame sequences with V and J called. These copies leave out some clones; in studies compared against another copy, an unresolved V gene accounts for under half, and the cause of the remainder is not known. From that table come the V and J calls and clone size; the DNA was used to work out D and trimming. Within this sample are around 79,000 clones, with around 79% of them counted one time only. Together, the top ten hold about 10% of the sample.

As to this clone: The antigen this receptor binds is unknown. Base quality data are lacking; no much larger clone is found one base away.

The ViraFEST assay stimulated PBMC with viral peptide pools and then used TCR sequencing to identify antigen-specific CD4+ T cell clonotypes by expansion. After approximately 11 days of culture, CD4+ T cells were isolated with the EasySep CD4+ T cell isolation kit. The absence of prior SARS-CoV-2 infection in healthy vaccine recipients was confirmed by negative nucleocapsid antibodies before and after vaccination. A few million PBMC per well were cultured with 9 to 10 ug/ml peptides in IMDM containing roughly 5% human AB serum, around 9.7 IU/ml IL-2 and gentamicin. Half of the culture medium was replaced with fresh IL-2-containing medium on days 3 and 7. Each peptide stimulation condition was cultured in triplicate wells unless otherwise noted. PBMC were separated from whole blood using Ficoll-Paque Plus gradient centrifugation and were then either cryopreserved at -140C or used fresh. Overlapping peptide pools spanned the spike proteins of SARS-CoV-2 and the common cold coronaviruses HCoV-NL63, HCoV-OC43 and HCoV-229E. The QIAamp micro DNA kit was used to extract genomic DNA from the cultured CD4+ T cells.

The starting material was CD4+ T cells from PBMCs cultured with SARS-CoV-2 spike peptides, obtained before COVID-19 vaccination. This specimen's cell subset or site label, interpreted: SARS-CoV-2 spike overlapping peptide pool stimulation. The TCR originated in a human donor who received a COVID-19 vaccine. Recombination joined TRBV5-4 with TRBJ2-5; TRBD2 is possibly the D segment (7 matching bases). The DNA sequence is TGTGCCAGCAGCTACAAGGGGGGGACAGAGACCCAGTACTTC. This yields the protein CASSYKGGTETQYF. This CDR3, with the reference TRBV5-4 and TRBJ2-5 proteins standing in past its ends, gives the full variable domain ETGVTQSPTHLIKTRGQQVTLRCSSQSGHNTVSWYQQALGQGPQFIFQYYREEENGRGNFPPRFSGLQFPNYSSELNVNALELDDSALYLCASSYKGGTETQYFGPGTRLLVL.